The clone carrying this T cell receptor (beta chain) was observed a few times. Germline V CDR1 and CDR2: PRHDT, FYEKMQ (reference sequence). The CDR3 spans 13 residues. Trimming pared 4 bases from V and 3 bases from J, leaving 9 bases between. This sample was included in a study of T-cell memory formation after mild COVID-19. TCRdb re-analysed the 5' RACE reads in MiXCR, keeping a single row per CDR3 protein. The sample shows roughly 170,000 distinct CDR3 sequences, about a fifth of them seen only once. Sequencing input: PBMCs or a T cell subset sorted from them (not recorded which). The gene calls are TRBV13 and TRBJ1-1; D is uncertain. This clonotype was obtained from an adult woman who had mild COVID-19 (a few samples of this study predate the infection). Cell type and time point are not known. CDR3 nucleotides: TGTGCCAGCAGCTCATACACCTACACTGAAGCTTTCTTT. Its protein product is CASSSYTYTEAFF.